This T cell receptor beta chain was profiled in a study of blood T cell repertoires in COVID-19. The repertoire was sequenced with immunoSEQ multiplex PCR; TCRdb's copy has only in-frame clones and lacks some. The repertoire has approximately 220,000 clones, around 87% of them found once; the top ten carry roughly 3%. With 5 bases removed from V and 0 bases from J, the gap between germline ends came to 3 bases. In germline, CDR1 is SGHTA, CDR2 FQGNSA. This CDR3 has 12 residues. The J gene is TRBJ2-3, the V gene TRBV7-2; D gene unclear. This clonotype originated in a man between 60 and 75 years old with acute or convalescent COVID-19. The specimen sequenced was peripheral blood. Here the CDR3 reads CASSPSTDTQYF. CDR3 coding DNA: TGTGCCAGCAGCCCGAGCACAGATACGCAGTATTTT.